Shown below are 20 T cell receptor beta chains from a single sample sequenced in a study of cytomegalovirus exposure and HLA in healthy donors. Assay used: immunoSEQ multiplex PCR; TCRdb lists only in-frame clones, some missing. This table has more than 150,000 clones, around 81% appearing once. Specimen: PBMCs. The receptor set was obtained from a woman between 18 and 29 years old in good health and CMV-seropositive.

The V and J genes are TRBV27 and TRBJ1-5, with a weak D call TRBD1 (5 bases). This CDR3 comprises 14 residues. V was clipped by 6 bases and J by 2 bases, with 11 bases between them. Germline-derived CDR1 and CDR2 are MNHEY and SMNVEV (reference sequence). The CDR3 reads CASSSGSGNQPQHF. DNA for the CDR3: TGTGCCAGCAGCTCAGGGTCCGGCAATCAGCCCCAGCATTTT.

The CDR3 is CASSPQGAIYNEQFF. The CDR3 nucleotides read TGTGCCAGCTCACCACAGGGGGCGATTTACAATGAGCAGTTCTTC. The chain has TRBV18 and TRBJ2-1; TRBD1 agrees at 7 bases. Trimming took 1 base from V and 4 from J; bases not matched to a gene: 4. The CDR3 has 15 residues. Germline CDR1 reads KGHSH; CDR2 reads LQKENI.

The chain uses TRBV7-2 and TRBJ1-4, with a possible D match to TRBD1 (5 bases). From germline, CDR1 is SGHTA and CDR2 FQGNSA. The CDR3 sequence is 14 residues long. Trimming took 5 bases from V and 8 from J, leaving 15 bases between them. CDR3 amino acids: CASSTRAGEEKLFF. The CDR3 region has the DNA TGTGCCAGCAGCACCAGGGCGGGGGAGGAAAAACTGTTTTTT. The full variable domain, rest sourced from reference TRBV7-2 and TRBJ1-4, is GAGVSQSPSNKVTEKGKDVELRCDPISGHTALYWYRQSLGQGLEFLIYFQGNSAPDKSGLPSDRFSAERTGGSVSTLTIQRTQQEDSAVYLCASSTRAGEEKLFFGSGTQLSVL.

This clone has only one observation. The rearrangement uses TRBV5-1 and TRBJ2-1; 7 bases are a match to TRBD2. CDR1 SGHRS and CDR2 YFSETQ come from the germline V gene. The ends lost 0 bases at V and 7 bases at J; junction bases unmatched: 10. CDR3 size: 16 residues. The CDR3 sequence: CASSLALRGFRNEQFF. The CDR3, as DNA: TGCGCCAGCAGCTTGGCTCTGCGGGGGTTCAGGAATGAGCAGTTCTTC.

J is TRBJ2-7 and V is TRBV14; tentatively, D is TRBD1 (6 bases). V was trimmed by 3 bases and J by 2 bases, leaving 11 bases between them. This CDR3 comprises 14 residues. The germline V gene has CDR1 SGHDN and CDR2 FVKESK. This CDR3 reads CASSHAEGAYEQYF. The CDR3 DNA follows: TGTGCCAGCAGCCATGCTGAGGGGGCCTACGAGCAGTACTTC.

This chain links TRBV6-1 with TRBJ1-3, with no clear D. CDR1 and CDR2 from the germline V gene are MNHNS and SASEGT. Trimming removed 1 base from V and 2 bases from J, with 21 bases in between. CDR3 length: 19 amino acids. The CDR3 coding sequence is TGTGCCAGCAGTGAAGTAAAGTCTCGGGTCCTCCTAGCTGGAAACACCATATATTTT. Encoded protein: CASSEVKSRVLLAGNTIYF.

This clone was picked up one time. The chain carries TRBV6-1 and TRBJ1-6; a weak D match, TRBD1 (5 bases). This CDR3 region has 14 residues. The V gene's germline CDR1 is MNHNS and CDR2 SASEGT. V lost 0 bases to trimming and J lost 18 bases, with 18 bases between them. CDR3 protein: CASSEAGTGPGRHF. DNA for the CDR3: TGTGCCAGCAGTGAAGCCGGCACAGGACCCGGGCGCCACTTT.

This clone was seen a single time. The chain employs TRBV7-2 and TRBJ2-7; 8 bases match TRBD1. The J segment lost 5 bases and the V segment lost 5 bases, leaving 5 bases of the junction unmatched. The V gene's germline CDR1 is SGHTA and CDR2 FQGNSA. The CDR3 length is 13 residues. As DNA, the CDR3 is TGTGCCAGCAGCCCGGACAGGGTACACGAGCAGTACTTC. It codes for CASSPDRVHEQYF.

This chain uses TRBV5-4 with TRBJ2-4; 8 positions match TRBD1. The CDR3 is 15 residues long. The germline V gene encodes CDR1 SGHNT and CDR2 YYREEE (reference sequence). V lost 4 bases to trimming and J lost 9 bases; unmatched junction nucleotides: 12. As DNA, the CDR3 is TGTGCCAGCAGCCCTGACAGGGGCGGTGTGAGCATTCAGTACTTC. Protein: CASSPDRGGVSIQYF.

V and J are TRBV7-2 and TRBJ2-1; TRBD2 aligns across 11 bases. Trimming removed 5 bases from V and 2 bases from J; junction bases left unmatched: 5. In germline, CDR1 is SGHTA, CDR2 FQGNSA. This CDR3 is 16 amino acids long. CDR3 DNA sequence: TGTGCCAGCAGCCCGCTAGCGGGGGGTGCCTACAATGAGCAGTTCTTC. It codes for CASSPLAGGAYNEQFF.

As DNA, the CDR3 is TGTGCCAGCAGCCCCGAGGTGGGTTCCTACGAGCAGTACTTC. Amino acids: CASSPEVGSYEQYF. This rearrangement joins TRBV13 to TRBJ2-7; D gene ambiguous. This CDR3 contains 14 residues. V gave up 5 bases and J gave up 1 base, with 12 bases separating them. Looked up from germline, CDR1 is PRHDT and CDR2 is FYEKMQ (reference sequence).

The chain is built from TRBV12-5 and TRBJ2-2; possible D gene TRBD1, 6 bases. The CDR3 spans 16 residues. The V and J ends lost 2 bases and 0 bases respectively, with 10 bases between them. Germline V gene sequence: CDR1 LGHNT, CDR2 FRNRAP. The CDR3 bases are TGTGCTAGTGGTTTGAATACAGGGTCGAACACCGGGGAGCTGTTTTTT. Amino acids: CASGLNTGSNTGELFF.

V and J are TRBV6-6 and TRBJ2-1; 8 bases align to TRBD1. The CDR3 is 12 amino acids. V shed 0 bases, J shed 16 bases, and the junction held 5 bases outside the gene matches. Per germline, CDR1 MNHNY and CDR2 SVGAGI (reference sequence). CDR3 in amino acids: CASSYSGQGVFF. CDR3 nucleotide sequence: TGTGCCAGCAGTTACTCCGGACAGGGTGTTTTCTTC.

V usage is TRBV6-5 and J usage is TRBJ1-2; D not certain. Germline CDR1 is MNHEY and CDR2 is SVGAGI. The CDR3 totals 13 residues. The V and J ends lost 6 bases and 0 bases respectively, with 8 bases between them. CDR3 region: CASSPTANYGYTF. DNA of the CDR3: TGTGCCAGCAGCCCGACTGCTAACTATGGCTACACCTTC.

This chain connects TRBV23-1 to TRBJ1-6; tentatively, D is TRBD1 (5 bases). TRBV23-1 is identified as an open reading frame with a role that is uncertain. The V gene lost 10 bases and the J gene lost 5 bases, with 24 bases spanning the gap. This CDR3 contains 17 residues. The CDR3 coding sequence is TGCGCCAACCCTTCTTCAGGGACTCGTTTTAATAATTCACCCCTCCACTTT. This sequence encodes CANPSSGTRFNNSPLHF.

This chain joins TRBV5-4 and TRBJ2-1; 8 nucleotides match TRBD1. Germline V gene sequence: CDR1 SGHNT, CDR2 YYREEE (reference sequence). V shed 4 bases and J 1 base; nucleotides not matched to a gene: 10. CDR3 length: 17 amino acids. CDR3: CASSRTGQGGSYNEQFF. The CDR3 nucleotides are TGTGCCAGCAGCCGCACCGGACAGGGTGGGTCCTACAATGAGCAGTTCTTC.

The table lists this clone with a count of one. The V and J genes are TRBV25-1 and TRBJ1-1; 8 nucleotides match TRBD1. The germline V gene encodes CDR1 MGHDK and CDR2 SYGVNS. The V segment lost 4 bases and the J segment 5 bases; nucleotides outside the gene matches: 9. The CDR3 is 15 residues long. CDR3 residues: CASSGDRPRLTEAFF. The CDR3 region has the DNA TGTGCCAGCAGTGGGGACAGGCCGCGTTTAACTGAAGCTTTCTTT.

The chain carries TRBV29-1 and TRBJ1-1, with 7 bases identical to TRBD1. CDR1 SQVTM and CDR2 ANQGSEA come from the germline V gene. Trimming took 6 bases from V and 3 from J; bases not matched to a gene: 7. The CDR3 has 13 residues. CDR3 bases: TGCAGCGTAGGGGGCGCGAGAGACACTGAAGCTTTCTTT. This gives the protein CSVGGARDTEAFF.

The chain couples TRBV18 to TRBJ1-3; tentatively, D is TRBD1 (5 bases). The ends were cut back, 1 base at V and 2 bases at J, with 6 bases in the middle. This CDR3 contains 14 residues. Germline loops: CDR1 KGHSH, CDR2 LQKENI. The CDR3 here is CASSPLGAGNTIYF. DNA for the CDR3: TGTGCCAGCTCACCACTAGGGGCTGGAAACACCATATATTTT.

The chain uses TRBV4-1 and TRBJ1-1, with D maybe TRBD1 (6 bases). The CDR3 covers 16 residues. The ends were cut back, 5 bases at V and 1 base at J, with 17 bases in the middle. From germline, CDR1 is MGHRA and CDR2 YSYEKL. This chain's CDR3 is CASSSRGGQKNTEAFF. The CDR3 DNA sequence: TGCGCCAGCAGCTCGAGGGGGGGGCAGAAGAACACTGAAGCTTTCTTT.